One sample yielded the 17 T cell receptor beta chains listed below, sequenced in a study of cytomegalovirus exposure and HLA in healthy donors. The method was immunoSEQ multiplex PCR; TCRdb's version includes in-frame clones alone and lacks a portion of them. The table lists 200,000 or so clones, 84% of them singletons, with around an eighth in the top ten. The sample consisted of PBMCs. The receptor set was obtained from a woman in her 30s in good health and CMV-seropositive.

V gene TRBV5-6 combines with J gene TRBJ2-1; 13 bases are shared with TRBD2. CDR1 is SGHDT, CDR2 YYEEEE, per germline. Trimming cost V 4 bases and J 5 bases; bases outside gene matches: 6. The CDR3 contains 16 residues. Here the CDR3 reads CASSILAGGPDNEQFF. In nucleotides, the CDR3 is TGTGCCAGCAGCATACTAGCGGGAGGGCCGGACAATGAGCAGTTCTTC.

Only a few counts were recorded for this clone. This chain links TRBV30 with TRBJ1-5; possible D gene TRBD1, 6 bases. V gave up 4 bases and J gave up 3 bases, with 10 bases separating them. From germline, CDR1 is GTSNPN and CDR2 SVGIG (reference sequence). This CDR3 is 13 amino acids long. The CDR3 nucleotides are TGTGCCTGGACCAGGGGCGACAATCAGCCCCAGCATTTT. Translated, it gives CAWTRGDNQPQHF.

This CDR3 is CASSLQGYTEAFF. As DNA, the CDR3 is TGTGCCAGCAGCTTACAGGGGTACACTGAAGCTTTCTTT. J is TRBJ1-1 and V is TRBV7-6; maybe TRBD1 (6 bases). V was shortened by 2 bases and J by 3 bases, with 7 bases between the two germline ends. In germline, CDR1 is SGHVS, CDR2 FNYEAQ. The CDR3 spans 13 residues.

The V call is TRBV2, the J call TRBJ2-4; 8 bases are shared with TRBD1. CDR3 length equals 12 residues. V lost 6 bases and J lost 9; bases outside the gene matches: 4. Germline lookup yields CDR1 SNHLY and CDR2 FYNNEI. CDR3 in DNA: TGTGCCAGCAGCCTTGGGACAGGCATTCAGTACTTC. Amino acid sequence: CASSLGTGIQYF.

V is TRBV2 and J is TRBJ2-7; 7 nucleotides align to TRBD1. Per germline, CDR1 SNHLY and CDR2 FYNNEI. J was trimmed by 0 bases and V by 4 bases; bases with no gene match: 3. The CDR3 totals 14 residues. CDR3 residues: CASSGDRASYEQYF. CDR3 DNA: TGTGCCAGCAGTGGGGACAGAGCCTCCTACGAGCAGTACTTC.

A word on this clone: Because the CDR3's place on the DNA is in doubt, the DNA is left out and the CDR3 is given as listed by TCRdb. This chain uses TRBV2 with TRBJ2-7; the D call in the table, TRBD2, was not verified against the DNA. Germline lookup yields CDR1 SNHLY and CDR2 FYNNEI. Both ends counted, the CDR3 spans 13 residues. CDR3 in amino acids: CASILGTSFEQYF.

The chain has TRBV5-8 and TRBJ2-7; D is possibly TRBD1 (6 bases). Germline V CDR1 and CDR2: SGHTS, YDEGEE. V gave up 4 bases and J gave up 2 bases, with 10 bases separating them. CDR3 length: 13 amino acids. The CDR3 bases are TGTGCCAGCAGCGGAACAGGGACCTACGAGCAGTACTTC. It translates to CASSGTGTYEQYF. Combining the CDR3 with reference TRBV5-8 and TRBJ2-7 gives the whole variable domain EAGVTQSPTHLIKTRGQQATLRCSPISGHTSVYWYQQALGLGLQFLLWYDEGEERNRGNFPPRFSGRQFPNYSSELNVNALELEDSALYLCASSGTGTYEQYFGPGTRLTVT.

The chain combines TRBV6-1 with TRBJ2-7; D perhaps matches TRBD1 (6 bases). The V gene lost 1 base and the J gene lost 4 bases, with 14 bases spanning the gap. Per the germline V gene, CDR1 is MNHNS and CDR2 is SASEGT. CDR3 length: 15 residues. This chain's CDR3 is CASSEVPQGMYEQYF. The DNA for the CDR3 is TGTGCCAGCAGTGAAGTGCCCCAGGGGATGTACGAGCAGTACTTC.

This chain joins TRBV29-1 and TRBJ1-2; 9 bases line up with TRBD1. Germline trimming cut 8 bases from V and 8 bases from J; bases unmatched to any gene: 9. Germline V gene sequence: CDR1 SQVTM, CDR2 ANQGSEA. The CDR3 sequence is 12 residues long. The CDR3 is CSTYRGLRGYTF. In nucleotides, the CDR3 is TGCAGCACATACAGGGGGCTGAGGGGCTACACCTTC.

The chain joins TRBV19 to TRBJ1-2; TRBD1 might be the D (5 bases). CDR3 length equals 14 residues. Between the trimmed V and J ends, which lost 1 base and 3 bases, there was a span of 9 bases. The germline gives CDR1 LNHDA, CDR2 SQIVND (reference sequence). CDR3 in DNA: TGTGCCAGTAGTATAGCAACAGGATACTATGGCTACACCTTC. Translated: CASSIATGYYGYTF.

This chain connects TRBV15 to TRBJ1-4; D unresolved. The CDR3 has 14 amino acids. V shed 1 base and J shed 6 bases, with 9 bases lying between them. Germline values: CDR1 LNHNV, CDR2 YYDKDF (reference sequence). This CDR3 is CATSRGRDDEKLFF. The DNA of the CDR3 is TGTGCCACCAGCAGAGGCCGGGATGATGAAAAACTGTTTTTT.

The chain employs TRBV29-1 and TRBJ2-3; TRBD2 is a possible D gene (6 bases). The germline V and J ends were trimmed by 0 bases and 4 bases, with 11 bases remaining between them. Germline loops: CDR1 SQVTM, CDR2 ANQGSEA. This CDR3 is 14 amino acids long. CDR3 region: CSVEEVREADTQYF. DNA for the CDR3: TGCAGCGTTGAAGAGGTCAGGGAGGCAGATACGCAGTATTTT.

This rearrangement joins TRBV18 to TRBJ2-5; 8 nucleotides line up with TRBD2. Germline loops: CDR1 KGHSH, CDR2 LQKENI. CDR3 length: 15 residues. V trimming: 6 bases; J trimming: 1 base; junction bases outside the gene matches: 7. CDR3 amino acids: CASSPYGGVQETQYF. As DNA, the CDR3 is TGTGCCAGCTCCCCCTACGGGGGGGTCCAAGAGACCCAGTACTTC.

The chain joins TRBV5-6 to TRBJ2-7; perhaps TRBD2 as D (6 bases). The CDR3 consists of 15 residues. Germline V gene data show CDR1 as SGHDT and CDR2 as YYEEEE. V was trimmed by 3 bases and J by 7 bases, leaving 20 bases between them. The CDR3 DNA is TGTGCCAGCAGCTCCTCCCGCGGGGCGCGGTGGGAGCAGTACTTC. This translates into CASSSSRGARWEQYF.

This sequence joins TRBV12-5 and TRBJ2-4, with D possibly being TRBD1 (6 bases). This CDR3 has 15 amino acids. Trimming cost V 5 bases and J 9 bases, with 20 bases left between them. Germline values: CDR1 LGHNT, CDR2 FRNRAP. The CDR3 protein is CASGIGDRSGSIQYF. CDR3 coding DNA: TGTGCTAGTGGTATTGGAGACAGGTCTGGGAGCATTCAGTACTTC.

V usage is TRBV28 and J usage is TRBJ1-5, with TRBD1 matching over 11 bases. Germline V gene sequence: CDR1 MDHEN, CDR2 SYDVKM. V shed 8 bases, J shed 9 bases, and the junction held 15 bases outside the gene matches. There are 16 residues in the CDR3. DNA of the CDR3: TGTGCCAGCGCCCTCCCCGGGACAGGGGGTGACCGGCCCCAGCATTTT. Amino acids: CASALPGTGGDRPQHF.

The chain couples TRBV4-1 to TRBJ1-2; D not certain. V was pared by 5 bases and J by 2 bases, with 15 bases between. The CDR3 is made up of 15 amino acids. Germline values: CDR1 MGHRA, CDR2 YSYEKL. The CDR3 loop reads CASSYNFGGNYGYTF. The CDR3 coding sequence is TGCGCCAGCAGCTACAACTTTGGAGGGAACTATGGCTACACCTTC.